Given below is one T cell receptor (beta chain) in context. Its antigen is unidentified. Template switching added a universal primer binding site, and final cDNA carried unique molecular identifiers. TCRdb reprocessed the 5' RACE reads via MiXCR and lists one record per CDR3 protein. The data show 1.5 million to 2 million distinct CDR3 sequences, with about 31% seen just once and 0.25% to 0.3% held by the top ten. CDR1 and CDR2 (germline): LGHNA, YNFKEQ. CDR3 length: 16 residues. Trimming removed 1 base from V and 0 bases from J, with 13 bases in between. The record originates from a study of identical twins. Whole-study results and caveats: Cross-sectional statistics underpinned the conclusions; the same donors were not followed. The degree of excess twin sharing was weaker in beta out-of-frame sequences.

The chain links TRBV4-2 to TRBJ2-7, with D uncertain. The TCR originated in a newborn girl in good health. The specimen was cord blood. The CDR3 nucleotides are TGTGCCAGCAGCCAAGCTGTGGCCTCTAGCTCCTACGAGCAGTACTTC. This codes for CASSQAVASSSYEQYF.